Listed below are T cell receptor beta chains from one sample, sequenced in a study of cytomegalovirus exposure and HLA in healthy donors. The repertoire was sequenced with immunoSEQ multiplex PCR; TCRdb's copy has only in-frame clones and lacks some. Of approximately 150,000 clones in the sample, around 73% were seen once. Sequencing was carried out using PBMCs. All receptors derive from a woman under 30 in good health and CMV-seropositive. CDR3s include the opening cysteine and the closing phenylalanine or tryptophan. A D gene is named only where the DNA matches it firmly. A clone size is listed for some rows: how often the clone was seen (once, few, many), or a class if it is expanded.

D,J,size,V,DNA,CDR3
TRBD1,TRBJ1-5,.,TRBV6-5,TGTGCCACCCAAAAGTCAGGGGGTGGCCAGCCCCAGCATTTT,CATQKSGGGQPQHF
TRBD2,TRBJ2-3,.,TRBV18,TGTGCCAGCTCACCACTGCTGGGACTAGCGGGGGGTCATGCTAGCACAGATACGCAGTATTTT,CASSPLLGLAGGHASTDTQYF
TRBD1,TRBJ2-6,.,TRBV19,TGTGCCAGTAGGGGGACAGGGTACTCTGGGGCCAACGTCCTGACTTTC,CASRGTGYSGANVLTF
.,TRBJ2-7,.,TRBV4-1,TGCGCCAGCAGCCAAGTAATCAGCTCCTACGAGCAGTACTTC,CASSQVISSYEQYF
.,TRBJ1-1,.,TRBV7-9,TGTGCCAGCAGCTTAGACGTGGGCTCTAACACTGAAGCTTTCTTT,CASSLDVGSNTEAFF
.,TRBJ1-5,once,TRBV29-1,TGCAGCGTTGCACAGTCATGGGATCAGCCCCAGCATTTT,CSVAQSWDQPQHF
.,TRBJ1-5,.,TRBV4-3,TGCGCCAGCAGCCAAGAGAGCGGACAGCCCCAGCATTTT,CASSQESGQPQHF
.,TRBJ1-5,few,TRBV6-6,TGTGCTCACTCCGAGAGCCCCCAGCATTTT,CAHSESPQHF
.,TRBJ2-2,.,TRBV7-6,TGTGCCAGCAGCCCCTACGACGGGGAGCTGTTTTTT,CASSPYDGELFF
.,TRBJ1-5,.,TRBV6-5,TGTGCCAGCAGTTCGACAGAGACTCGGCCCCAGCATTTT,CASSSTETRPQHF
.,TRBJ1-2,.,TRBV6-5,TGTGCCAGCAGTTACTCGACGGGAAGAGGGTATGGCTACACCTTC,CASSYSTGRGYGYTF
TRBD1,TRBJ1-3,.,TRBV6-9,TGTGCCAGCAGCCAAACAGGGGACTCTGGAAACACCATATATTTT,CASSQTGDSGNTIYF
TRBD1,TRBJ2-7,.,TRBV29-1,TGCAGCGTGCCAAGACAGGGGGGGTCCTACGAGCAGTACTTC,CSVPRQGGSYEQYF
.,TRBJ2-5,.,TRBV6-1,TGTGCCGGCAGAATTTTACAAGCGTACCAAGAGACCCAGTACTTC,CAGRILQAYQETQYF
TRBD1,TRBJ1-5,.,TRBV15,TGTGCCACCAGCAGAGATCAGGGGGGCAATCAGCCCCAGCATTTT,CATSRDQGGNQPQHF
TRBD1,TRBJ2-1,once,TRBV5-8,TGTGCCAGCAGCTTCCGGGACAGGGGAAGGGATGAGCAGTTCTTC,CASSFRDRGRDEQFF
.,TRBJ1-1,.,TRBV5-6,TGTGCCAGCAGCTTTTTAGGGGAGAACACTGAAGCTTTCTTT,CASSFLGENTEAFF
.,TRBJ2-3,.,TRBV2,TGTGCCAGCAGTGTGGCGGGGCCTACCACAGATACGCAGTATTTT,CASSVAGPTTDTQYF
TRBD1,TRBJ2-3,.,TRBV9,TGTGCCAGCAGCGTAGGACAGGGTGGCACAGATACGCAGTATTTT,CASSVGQGGTDTQYF
.,TRBJ1-2,.,TRBV5-1,TGCGCCAGCAGCTTGGCGGGTGGAGGGGTGCATGGCTACACCTTC,CASSLAGGGVHGYTF
.,TRBJ2-3,.,TRBV30,TGTGCCTGGAGCCAGACGGGGAGAACCACAGATACGCAGTATTTT,CAWSQTGRTTDTQYF
.,TRBJ2-2,.,TRBV9,TGTGCCAGCAGCGTAGCTGGGGGCGCGGGCACCGGGGAGCTGTTTTTT,CASSVAGGAGTGELFF
.,TRBJ2-7,few,TRBV30,TGTGCCTGGACAGGTACCTACGAGCAGTACTTC,CAWTGTYEQYF
.,TRBJ1-1,.,TRBV7-6,TGTGCCAGCAGCGGACAGTACACTGAAGCTTTCTTT,CASSGQYTEAFF
.,TRBJ2-1,.,TRBV27,TGTGCCAGCAGTCTAGTCCAATACAATGAGCAGTTCTTC,CASSLVQYNEQFF
.,TRBJ1-4,.,TRBV30,TGTGCCTGGAGTGTACAGGCTAATGAAAAACTGTTTTTT,CAWSVQANEKLFF
TRBD1,TRBJ2-5,.,TRBV5-4,TGTGCCAGCAGTTCTCCGGGACAGGTGCCCACCCAGTACTTC,CASSSPGQVPTQYF
.,TRBJ2-7,few,TRBV18,TGTGCCAGCTCACCACAGGGCGGGTACGACGAGCAGTACTTC,CASSPQGGYDEQYF
TRBD2,TRBJ2-3,once,TRBV5-6,TGTGCCAGCAGCTCTAGCGGGGGGTTATATACGCAGTATTTT,CASSSSGGLYTQYF
TRBD2,TRBJ2-2,few,TRBV2,TGTGCTATTTCGGGGGGGCGTGGCGGGGAGCTGTTTTTT,CAISGGRGGELFF
TRBD1,TRBJ1-4,.,TRBV6-5,TGTGCCAGCAGCCGACAGGGTGAAAAACTGTTTTTT,CASSRQGEKLFF
.,TRBJ2-3,.,TRBV28,TGTGCCAGCAGTTATCCGGCCCGAGAGGGTGGGGTTCGAGATACGCAGTATTTT,CASSYPAREGGVRDTQYF
TRBD1,TRBJ1-3,.,TRBV10-3,TGTGCCATCAGTCCGGGACAGGGGTTCTCTGGAAACACCATATATTTT,CAISPGQGFSGNTIYF
.,TRBJ2-5,.,TRBV11-2,TGTGCCAGCAGCCCCCGTTTGGGGCCCCAAGAGACCCAGTACTTC,CASSPRLGPQETQYF
TRBD1,TRBJ1-2,.,TRBV9,TGTGCCAGCAGCGTAGACAGGGGTTTCTATGGCTACACCTTC,CASSVDRGFYGYTF
.,TRBJ2-7,few,TRBV25-1,TGTGCCAGCAGGCAGGACAGTGGCTACGAGCAGTACTTC,CASRQDSGYEQYF
.,TRBJ1-3,.,TRBV19,TGTGCCAGTAGTATGGGGGGGCGCGGAAACACCATATATTTT,CASSMGGRGNTIYF
TRBD1,TRBJ2-2,.,TRBV5-1,TGCGCCAGCTTCCGGGACAGGGGGCAGTCCGGGGAGCTGTTTTTT,CASFRDRGQSGELFF
TRBD1,TRBJ2-1,.,TRBV4-3,TGCGCCAGCAGCCGGTTGGACAGGGGCTCCTACAATGAGCAGCTCTTC,CASSRLDRGSYNEQLF
TRBD2,TRBJ2-7,.,TRBV28,TGTGCCAGCAGTGCCGCGGCTAGCGGCCCCTACGAGCAGTACTTC,CASSAAASGPYEQYF
.,TRBJ2-3,.,TRBV30,TGTGCCTGGAGTGATTGGGGCTTTGCAGATACGCAGTATTTT,CAWSDWGFADTQYF
.,TRBJ2-2,few,TRBV18,TGTGCCAGCTCACCCGACACCGGCAGCGGGGAGCTGTTTTTT,CASSPDTGSGELFF
.,TRBJ1-1,.,TRBV18,TGTGCCAGCGCATCCAGCGCCGACAGGAACACTGAAGCTTTCTTT,CASASSADRNTEAFF
TRBD1,TRBJ2-1,.,TRBV29-1,TGCAGCGTTGATGGGACAGGGAATACCAATGAGCAGTTCTTC,CSVDGTGNTNEQFF
TRBD1,TRBJ1-1,few,TRBV6-1,TGTGCCAGCAGCGGAGGGGGCTATAGTGAAGCTTTCTTT,CASSGGGYSEAFF
.,TRBJ1-1,.,TRBV18,TGTGCCAGCTCACCTTTTAACAGGGTCTTCCCTGAAGCTTTCTTT,CASSPFNRVFPEAFF
TRBD1,TRBJ1-4,.,TRBV2,TGTGCCAGCAGTGAAACAGGGGGCTCAACTAATGAAAAACTGTTTTTT,CASSETGGSTNEKLFF
.,TRBJ1-2,once,TRBV21-1,TGTGCCAGCAGCAAAGGGGCCGGGATGAGCTATGGCTACACCTTC,CASSKGAGMSYGYTF
.,TRBJ2-2,.,TRBV19,TGTGCCAGTAGTACCCGACAGACTAGGGCCGGGGAGCTGTTTTTT,CASSTRQTRAGELFF
TRBD2,TRBJ2-3,once,TRBV7-2,TGTGCCAGCAGCTTATGGTCTGGCGGGGGGGCCAAAGATACGCAGTATTTT,CASSLWSGGGAKDTQYF
.,TRBJ2-2,.,TRBV6-5,TGTGCCAGCACCAATCCGAACACCGGGGAGCTGTTTTTT,CASTNPNTGELFF
TRBD1,TRBJ1-6,.,TRBV27,TGTGCCAGCAGTTTTACCAGGGGGTATAATTCACCCCTCCACTTT,CASSFTRGYNSPLHF
TRBD1,TRBJ1-1,.,TRBV10-3,TGTGCCATCAGTAAACAAACGGGACAGGGTTCCACTGAAGCTTTCTTT,CAISKQTGQGSTEAFF
.,TRBJ1-5,.,TRBV19,TGTGCCAGTAGTATAGACTTAACAGCTCACAATCAGCCCCAGCATTTT,CASSIDLTAHNQPQHF
TRBD1,TRBJ2-1,.,TRBV9,TGTGCCAGCAGCGTCCGAGGGACAGGGGTGTGGGAGCAGTTCTTC,CASSVRGTGVWEQFF